This passage covers 32 T cell receptor beta chains from one sample sequenced in a study of cytomegalovirus exposure and HLA in healthy donors. 60 Vbeta and 13 Jbeta primers were used in PCR. Profiled with immunoSEQ multiplex PCR; TCRdb holds only in-frame clones, not every one. The profile covers 130,000 to 150,000 clones, with about 84% appearing a single time and approximately 3.6% taken by the ten largest. The sequenced sample was PBMCs. The receptors were sampled from a male donor in good health and CMV-seronegative.

The genes are TRBV4-1 and TRBJ2-1, with 11 bases matching TRBD2. Per germline, CDR1 MGHRA and CDR2 YSYEKL. CDR3 length: 16 residues. After removal of 1 base from V and 9 bases from J, the junction contained 8 bases not matched to a gene. This CDR3 reads CASSQVLAGGLGEQFF. CDR3 in DNA: TGCGCCAGCAGCCAAGTCCTAGCGGGGGGTTTGGGTGAGCAGTTCTTC.

V gene TRBV4-3 combines with J gene TRBJ2-5; possible D gene TRBD2, 5 bases. Gene TRBJ2-7 matches the end of the DNA better, so the J call may be wrong. The CDR3 runs to 16 residues. CDR1 is LGHNA, CDR2 YSLEER, per germline. Here the CDR3 reads CASSQTGSGASYEQYF. The DNA of the CDR3 is TGCGCCAGCAGCCAAACTGGAAGCGGAGCCTCCTACGAGCAGTACTTC.

The J gene is TRBJ2-5, the V gene TRBV6-1; perhaps TRBD2 as D (5 bases). The DNA matches TRBJ2-7 better at its end, which makes the J call doubtful. Germline CDR1 is MNHNS and CDR2 is SASEGT. The CDR3 runs to 15 residues. CDR3 protein: CASIGGWGSSYEQYF. The CDR3 bases are TGTGCCAGCATCGGAGGTTGGGGTAGCTCCTACGAGCAGTACTTC.

The gene calls are TRBV29-1 and TRBJ2-3; 8 nucleotides match TRBD2. The CDR3 is 15 amino acids. The trim removed 8 bases at V and 1 base at J, leaving 11 bases unmatched. Germline lookup yields CDR1 SQVTM and CDR2 ANQGSEA. CDR3 sequence reads: CSITWPGGGTDTQYF. The CDR3 nucleotides read TGCAGCATAACCTGGCCGGGAGGGGGCACAGATACGCAGTATTTT.

This chain joins TRBV19 and TRBJ1-1, with 11 bases that match TRBD1. The CDR3 extends over 16 amino acids. The germline CDR1 and CDR2 sequences are LNHDA and SQIVND (reference sequence). The J segment lost 0 bases and the V segment lost 6 bases, leaving 6 bases of the junction unmatched. The CDR3: CASRSGQGAVNTEAFF. CDR3 bases: TGTGCCAGTAGATCTGGACAGGGGGCCGTGAACACTGAAGCTTTCTTT.

This chain links TRBV6-5 with TRBJ1-2, with unresolved D. V lost 6 bases and J lost 7, with 18 bases in between. This CDR3 has 14 amino acids. Germline V lookup: CDR1 MNHEY, CDR2 SVGAGI. In DNA form, the CDR3 reads TGTGCCAGCAGCCCCGTCGCCCAGGCGTCTGGCTACACCTTC. It yields the protein CASSPVAQASGYTF.

This clone has only one observation. The J gene is TRBJ2-2, the V gene TRBV6-5, with 10 nucleotides matching TRBD1. This CDR3 comprises 15 residues. The junction had 7 bases not matched to a gene; V was cut back by 9 bases and J by 3 bases. Germline V CDR1 and CDR2: MNHEY, SVGAGI. The CDR3 region has the DNA TGTGCCAGTAATGACAGGGGGCTCGACACCGGGGAGCTGTTTTTT. Amino acid sequence: CASNDRGLDTGELFF.

The chain is built from TRBV7-9 and TRBJ2-7; TRBD1 aligns across 9 bases. V lost 1 base to trimming and J lost 1 base; unmatched junction nucleotides: 2. The CDR3 is 15 amino acids. From germline, CDR1 is SEHNR and CDR2 FQNEAQ (reference sequence). The CDR3 sequence is CASSLGQGVSYEQYF. CDR3 DNA: TGTGCCAGCAGCTTAGGACAGGGGGTTTCCTACGAGCAGTACTTC.

The gene calls are TRBV18 and TRBJ2-3; TRBD2 agrees at 8 bases. The CDR3 covers 14 residues. Trimming removed 5 bases from V and 6 bases from J; junction bases left unmatched: 7. Germline CDR1 and CDR2: KGHSH and LQKENI. The CDR3 here is CASSIGTRHDTQYF. Written as DNA, the CDR3 is TGTGCCAGCTCAATTGGGACTAGACACGATACGCAGTATTTT. Full variable domain (rest looked up from reference TRBV18 and TRBJ2-3): NAGVMQNPRHLVRRRGQEARLRCSPMKGHSHVYWYRQLPEEGLKFMVYLQKENIIDESGMPKERFSAEFPKEGPSILRIQQVVRGDSAAYFCASSIGTRHDTQYFGPGTRLTVL.

The rearrangement uses TRBV9 and TRBJ1-6; 8 bases map to TRBD1. CDR3 size: 15 residues. Germline loops: CDR1 SGDLS, CDR2 YYNGEE. The J segment lost 5 bases and the V segment lost 4 bases, leaving 5 bases of the junction unmatched. This CDR3 is CASSSTGGNNSPLHF. The CDR3 DNA reads as TGTGCCAGCAGCTCAACAGGGGGTAATAATTCACCCCTCCACTTT.

This clone was seen a handful of times. This chain joins TRBV6-1 and TRBJ1-5; 7 nucleotides line up with TRBD1. Germline lookup yields CDR1 MNHNS and CDR2 SASEGT. V shed 4 bases and J 0 bases; nucleotides not matched to a gene: 6. The CDR3 contains 16 residues. In nucleotides, the CDR3 is TGTGCCAGCAGTGGAGGGACAGTGGATAGCAATCAGCCCCAGCATTTT. Translation: CASSGGTVDSNQPQHF.

The rearrangement joins TRBV4-2 to TRBJ2-7; D is ambiguous. Germline V gene sequence: CDR1 LGHNA, CDR2 YNFKEQ. The ends were cut back, 1 base at V and 2 bases at J, with 9 bases in the middle. The length of the CDR3 is 14 residues. The CDR3 reads CASSQGLQTYEQYF. For the CDR3, the DNA is TGTGCCAGCAGCCAAGGACTTCAAACCTACGAGCAGTACTTC.

The chain links TRBV5-4 to TRBJ2-4; TRBD1 matches 7 bases. The germline CDR1 and CDR2 sequences are SGHNT and YYREEE (reference sequence). The CDR3 covers 14 residues. J lost 3 bases, V lost 2 bases, and 2 bases had no gene match. The DNA of the CDR3 is TGTGCCAGCAGCTTCCGGGACAGCAAAAACATTCAGTACTTC. Its protein is CASSFRDSKNIQYF.

This clone was counted once. The chain employs TRBV19 and TRBJ2-7; D perhaps matches TRBD1 (6 bases). The CDR3 sequence is 15 residues long. V gave up 2 bases and J gave up 2 bases, with 13 bases separating them. Germline CDR1 reads LNHDA; CDR2 reads SQIVND (reference sequence). CDR3 sequence reads: CASSISGTKAYEQYF. As DNA, the CDR3 is TGTGCCAGTAGTATATCCGGGACAAAGGCCTACGAGCAGTACTTC.

J is TRBJ2-2 and V is TRBV9; D remains ambiguous. Germline V lookup: CDR1 SGDLS, CDR2 YYNGEE. The CDR3 loop spans 13 amino acids. Trimming removed 4 bases at V and 5 bases at J, with 9 bases between. CDR3 nucleotides: TGTGCCAGCAGCCCCCTCAGGACCGGGGAGCTGTTTTTT. This codes for CASSPLRTGELFF. The complete variable domain, with remaining parts taken from reference TRBV9 and TRBJ2-2, reads DSGVTQTPKHLITATGQRVTLRCSPRSGDLSVYWYQQSLDQGLQFLIQYYNGEERAKGNILERFSAQQFPDLHSELNLSSLELGDSALYFCASSPLRTGELFFGEGSRLTVL.

The chain employs TRBV6-5 and TRBJ2-3, with TRBD2 identical over 8 bases. CDR3 length: 13 amino acids. Germline assignment: CDR1 MNHEY and CDR2 SVGAGI. J gave up 3 bases and V 5 bases, and 1 base lay outside the gene matches. The CDR3 sequence: CASSERGTDTQYF. CDR3 bases: TGTGCCAGCAGTGAGCGGGGGACAGATACGCAGTATTTT.

This clone was counted only a few times. The chain carries TRBV6-1 and TRBJ2-6, with 7 positions matching TRBD1. Germline CDR1 reads MNHNS; CDR2 reads SASEGT. The CDR3 contains 16 residues. V trimming: 4 bases; J trimming: 2 bases; junction bases outside the gene matches: 5. The CDR3 sequence: CASSGTQGTGANVLTF. CDR3 nucleotide sequence: TGTGCCAGCAGTGGGACACAGGGGACTGGGGCCAACGTCCTGACTTTC.

This chain's CDR3 is CASSPLSGGAGETQYF. DNA of the CDR3: TGTGCCAGCAGTCCCCTTAGCGGGGGGGCCGGAGAGACCCAGTACTTC. The chain has TRBV27 and TRBJ2-5, with 11 bases identical to TRBD2. The CDR3 covers 16 residues. Germline V gene sequence: CDR1 MNHEY, CDR2 SMNVEV (reference sequence). Losses at the gene ends were 5 bases for V and 4 bases for J; bases not matched to a gene: 9.

This clone turned up a few times. The chain has TRBV29-1 and TRBJ1-2, with 8 bases fitting TRBD1. This CDR3 has 14 amino acids. In germline, CDR1 is SQVTM, CDR2 ANQGSEA. V lost 5 bases and J lost 1; bases outside the gene matches: 6. The CDR3 DNA follows: TGCAGCGTTTTACAGGGGGACTATAACTATGGCTACACCTTC. Its protein is CSVLQGDYNYGYTF.

The rearrangement uses TRBV14 and TRBJ1-4; D uncertain. The CDR3 spans 18 residues. The V gene's germline CDR1 is SGHDN and CDR2 FVKESK. V dropped 0 bases and J dropped 4 bases, with 18 bases sitting between them. CDR3 nucleotide sequence: TGTGCCAGCAGCCAAGATGGTGTGGAAAGCGCGAATAATGAAAAACTGTTTTTT. Protein sequence: CASSQDGVESANNEKLFF.

The chain recombines TRBV9 with TRBJ2-7; a weak D match, TRBD2 (6 bases). CDR1 is SGDLS, CDR2 YYNGEE, per germline. The CDR3 is 15 residues long. V was cut by 4 bases and J by 7 bases, with 21 bases left in between. CDR3 coding DNA: TGTGCCAGCAGCTCCGTGGGGGAGGCACCTTTTGAGCAGTACTTC. This sequence encodes CASSSVGEAPFEQYF.

This sequence joins TRBV5-6 and TRBJ1-1; TRBD1 might be the D (5 bases). Trimming took 7 bases from V and 3 from J, leaving 10 bases between them. The CDR3 has 12 amino acids. CDR1 is SGHDT, CDR2 YYEEEE, per germline. As DNA, the CDR3 is TGTGCCAGCGCTGGGGGGGACACTGAAGCTTTCTTT. Its protein product is CASAGGDTEAFF.

The chain is built from TRBV5-4 and TRBJ1-4; 7 bases agree with TRBD1. Germline lookup yields CDR1 SGHNT and CDR2 YYREEE (reference sequence). Trimming took 4 bases from V and 1 from J; bases not matched to a gene: 1. The CDR3 runs 14 residues. The CDR3 loop is CASSRDRTNEKLFF. The DNA for the CDR3 is TGTGCCAGCAGCCGGGACAGAACTAATGAAAAACTGTTTTTT.

The gene calls are TRBV28 and TRBJ1-3; 9 bases map to TRBD1. Germline V lookup: CDR1 MDHEN, CDR2 SYDVKM. This CDR3 region has 20 residues. The ends lost 3 bases at V and 0 bases at J; junction bases unmatched: 15. CDR3 nucleotides: TGTGCCAGCAGTTTCTTGGAGGGGACAGGGTTGATACTCTCTGGAAACACCATATATTTT. The encoded protein is CASSFLEGTGLILSGNTIYF.

This clone was recorded a few times. The rearrangement uses TRBV4-2 and TRBJ1-2, with 8 nucleotides matching TRBD1. The CDR3 runs 17 residues. The germline gives CDR1 LGHNA, CDR2 YNFKEQ. V was pared by 0 bases and J by 4 bases, with 10 bases of the junction left unmatched. CDR3 loop: CASSQEGQGSPSYGYTF. The CDR3 DNA reads TGTGCCAGCAGCCAAGAAGGACAGGGAAGTCCTAGCTATGGCTACACCTTC.

The count of this clone is one. This chain joins TRBV6-5 and TRBJ2-2, with unresolved D. The germline V gene encodes CDR1 MNHEY and CDR2 SVGAGI. The CDR3 totals 11 residues. V was cut by 3 bases and J by 8 bases, with 4 bases left in between. CDR3 nucleotides: TGTGCCAGCAGTTATCGGGGGGAGCTGTTTTTT. This gives the protein CASSYRGELFF.

The chain employs TRBV29-1 and TRBJ1-1; D remains ambiguous. The CDR3 is made up of 15 amino acids. V lost 3 bases and J lost 1, with 15 bases in between. CDR1 is SQVTM and CDR2 is ANQGSEA in the germline V gene. CDR3 region: CSVDPTQSQNTEAFF. In DNA, the CDR3 is TGCAGCGTTGACCCCACCCAGTCTCAGAACACTGAAGCTTTCTTT.

V and J are TRBV5-1 and TRBJ1-6; D is undetermined. The V and J ends lost 1 base and 0 bases respectively, with 11 bases between them. The CDR3 loop spans 17 amino acids. Germline V gene data show CDR1 as SGHRS and CDR2 as YFSETQ. The CDR3 is CASSLFPESSYNSPLHF. The CDR3 DNA reads TGCGCCAGCAGCTTGTTCCCCGAGAGCTCCTATAATTCACCCCTCCACTTT. The full variable domain, its missing parts supplied by reference TRBV5-1 and TRBJ1-6, is KAGVTQTPRYLIKTRGQQVTLSCSPISGHRSVSWYQQTPGQGLQFLFEYFSETQRNKGNFPGRFSGRQFSNSRSEMNVSTLELGDSALYLCASSLFPESSYNSPLHFGNGTRLTVT.

The rearrangement uses TRBV7-8 and TRBJ2-7; TRBD2 agrees at 14 bases. Trimming took 3 bases from V and 5 from J; bases not matched to a gene: 9. Germline CDR1 is SGHVS and CDR2 is FQNEAQ. The CDR3 is 17 amino acids. The CDR3 DNA reads as TGTGCCAGCAGCTTTGCAAGACTAGCGGGAGGGGCGGACGAGCAGTACTTC. Its translation: CASSFARLAGGADEQYF.

The gene calls are TRBV2 and TRBJ1-2; possible D gene TRBD1, 6 bases. Germline V gene sequence: CDR1 SNHLY, CDR2 FYNNEI. Trimming shortened V by 8 bases and J by 3 bases, and 13 bases separated the two germline ends. The CDR3 has 13 amino acids. In DNA, the CDR3 is TGTGCCAGCCGGGACATGGAGGACTATGGCTACACCTTC. Amino acid sequence: CASRDMEDYGYTF.

The gene calls are TRBV5-4 and TRBJ2-3; D possibly corresponds to TRBD1 (6 bases). Germline CDR1 is SGHNT and CDR2 is YYREEE (reference sequence). Trimming stripped 3 bases from V and 1 base from J, with 9 bases between. The CDR3 runs 14 residues. The CDR3 loop reads CASSWGRGTDTQYF. The CDR3 DNA reads as TGTGCCAGCAGCTGGGGGCGGGGCACAGATACGCAGTATTTT.

V and J are TRBV9 and TRBJ1-1; no clear D gene. Trimming removed 3 bases at V and 1 base at J, with 19 bases between. CDR3 length: 17 residues. Looked up from germline, CDR1 is SGDLS and CDR2 is YYNGEE. The CDR3 region has the DNA TGTGCCAGCAGCGCTGATCGGAATAGGGAGCCGAACACTGAAGCTTTCTTT. As protein: CASSADRNREPNTEAFF.